Below, 29 T cell receptor beta chains from the same sample are listed, as sequenced in a study of blood T cell repertoires in COVID-19. Sequenced by immunoSEQ multiplex PCR; TCRdb stores in-frame clones only, minus some. The sample contains 200,000 to 250,000 clones, under 90% of which appear only once. The sequenced sample consisted of PBMCs or T cells enriched from blood (not recorded which). The source is a man aged 60-69 years who had recovered from COVID-19.

The chain couples TRBV11-3 to TRBJ1-3, with D maybe TRBD1 (5 bases). CDR1 and CDR2 (germline): SGHNT, YENEEA. V was pared by 5 bases and J by 0 bases, with 20 bases between. The CDR3 runs to 18 residues. The CDR3 coding sequence is TGTGCCAGCAGCCGGCCGGGCAGGGCGAGGATCTCTGGAAACACCATATATTTT. Its translation is CASSRPGRARISGNTIYF.

CDR3 protein: CASSLGQGFTQPQHF. The CDR3 bases are TGTGCCAGCAGCTTGGGGCAGGGGTTTACTCAGCCCCAGCATTTT. The rearrangement uses TRBV5-8 and TRBJ1-5, with D possibly matching TRBD1 (6 bases). Trimming shortened V by 0 bases and J by 6 bases, and 13 bases separated the two germline ends. Germline CDR1 is SGHTS and CDR2 is YDEGEE. The CDR3 consists of 15 residues. Full variable domain (remainder filled in from reference TRBV5-8 and TRBJ1-5): EAGVTQSPTHLIKTRGQQATLRCSPISGHTSVYWYQQALGLGLQFLLWYDEGEERNRGNFPPRFSGRQFPNYSSELNVNALELEDSALYLCASSLGQGFTQPQHFGDGTRLSIL.

This chain links TRBV19 with TRBJ2-7; TRBD1 aligns across 7 bases. This CDR3 region has 18 residues. Germline-derived CDR1 and CDR2 are LNHDA and SQIVND (reference sequence). Losses at the gene ends were 3 bases for V and 3 bases for J; bases not matched to a gene: 17. The CDR3 coding sequence is TGTGCCAGTAGTATTCAACAGGGGCGGAAACTTTGCCGCTACGAGCAGTACTTC. This translates into CASSIQQGRKLCRYEQYF.

CDR3 nucleotide sequence: TGTGCCAGCAGGGCGGGGGTCACAGATACGCAGTATTTT. It specifies CASRAGVTDTQYF. The chain links TRBV6-5 to TRBJ2-3; 7 bases are shared with TRBD2. The junction had 2 bases not matched to a gene; V was cut back by 6 bases and J by 2 bases. Looked up from germline, CDR1 is MNHEY and CDR2 is SVGAGI. The CDR3 consists of 13 residues.

This clone was seen a single time. The chain combines TRBV5-1 with TRBJ2-7, with TRBD1 as a possible D gene (6 bases). The CDR3 is made up of 14 amino acids. Trimming left V 4 bases short and J 5 bases short, with 16 bases between. CDR1 and CDR2 from the germline V gene are SGHRS and YFSETQ. Here the CDR3 DNA reads TGCGCCAGCAGCACCGGGACATCACTACACGAGCAGTACTTC. It is translated as CASSTGTSLHEQYF.

V is TRBV3-1 (or the pseudogene TRBV3-2) and J is TRBJ1-1; no reliable D call. In germline, CDR1 is LGHDT, CDR2 YNNKEL (reference sequence). The CDR3 covers 12 residues. Deletions cut 4 bases from V and 8 bases from J, with 11 bases between. CDR3 in DNA: TGTGCCAGCAGCCCCGGTTCGGGGGAAGCTTTCTTT. It encodes CASSPGSGEAFF.

This rearrangement joins TRBV6-6 to TRBJ1-1; TRBD1 is a possible D gene (6 bases). CDR3 size: 16 residues. V was trimmed by 2 bases and J by 3 bases, leaving 16 bases between them. The V gene's germline CDR1 is MNHNY and CDR2 SVGAGI (reference sequence). The CDR3 sequence: CASSYPGGKGDTEAFF. The CDR3 bases are TGTGCCAGCAGTTACCCCGGGGGGAAGGGGGACACTGAAGCTTTCTTT.

The chain links TRBV5-1 to TRBJ2-7; TRBD2 might be the D (6 bases). CDR1 SGHRS and CDR2 YFSETQ come from the germline V gene. This CDR3 is 14 amino acids long. V was trimmed by 0 bases and J by 3 bases, leaving 10 bases between them. CDR3 in amino acids: CASSLGGDLYEQYF. The CDR3 DNA sequence: TGCGCCAGCAGCTTGGGCGGGGACCTCTACGAGCAGTACTTC. Using reference TRBV5-1 and TRBJ2-7 for the parts outside the CDR3, the full variable domain is KAGVTQTPRYLIKTRGQQVTLSCSPISGHRSVSWYQQTPGQGLQFLFEYFSETQRNKGNFPGRFSGRQFSNSRSEMNVSTLELGDSALYLCASSLGGDLYEQYFGPGTRLTVT.

This sequence joins TRBV7-6 and TRBJ1-3, with D perhaps TRBD1 (6 bases). Germline-derived CDR1 and CDR2 are SGHVS and FNYEAQ. The length of the CDR3 is 16 residues. Trimming stripped 4 bases from V and 1 base from J, with 14 bases between. CDR3 loop: CASSSGTRISGNTIYF. In nucleotides, the CDR3 is TGTGCCAGCAGCTCCGGGACAAGGATATCTGGAAACACCATATATTTT.

V and J are TRBV27 and TRBJ2-7, with TRBD1 identical over 7 bases. Germline values: CDR1 MNHEY, CDR2 SMNVEV (reference sequence). Trimming at V came to 6 bases and at J to 3 bases, leaving 5 bases not matched to a gene. This CDR3 has 13 amino acids. CDR3 protein: CASSKAGGYEQYF. The DNA of the CDR3 is TGTGCCAGCAGCAAAGCAGGGGGCTACGAGCAGTACTTC.

The chain has TRBV19 and TRBJ2-2; TRBD2 matches 9 bases. In germline, CDR1 is LNHDA, CDR2 SQIVND (reference sequence). This CDR3 spans 16 amino acids. V lost 4 bases to trimming and J lost 1 base; unmatched junction nucleotides: 4. The CDR3 DNA reads TGTGCCAGTAGTAAAAGCGGGGGGAGGAACACCGGGGAGCTGTTTTTT. It is translated as CASSKSGGRNTGELFF.

This clone was recorded once. The chain joins TRBV4-3 to TRBJ2-3; 7 nucleotides align to TRBD1. The CDR3 spans 14 residues. After removal of 5 bases from V and 4 bases from J, the junction contained 6 bases not matched to a gene. Per the germline V gene, CDR1 is LGHNA and CDR2 is YSLEER. The CDR3, as DNA: TGCGCCAGCAGCTTAACAGGGGTACCAGATACGCAGTATTTT. Protein sequence: CASSLTGVPDTQYF.

The chain links TRBV7-8 to TRBJ2-7; D is possibly TRBD2 (6 bases). Germline V CDR1 and CDR2: SGHVS, FQNEAQ. The CDR3 loop spans 14 amino acids. Trimming took 6 bases from V and 5 from J, leaving 17 bases between them. CDR3 DNA: TGTGCCAGCAGTGGCGCCTCCGGGAGTGACGAGCAGTACTTC. This encodes CASSGASGSDEQYF.

The V gene is TRBV7-6, the J gene TRBJ1-1, with 8 bases aligning to TRBD1. The CDR3 covers 16 residues. Germline trimming cut 5 bases from V and 2 bases from J; bases unmatched to any gene: 10. Germline CDR1 SGHVS, CDR2 FNYEAQ. The DNA for the CDR3 is TGTGCCAGCAGCCCGCTGACAGGGGACCTAAACACTGAAGCTTTCTTT. Amino acids: CASSPLTGDLNTEAFF.

The chain combines TRBV6-2 or TRBV6-3 with TRBJ1-1, with 10 bases aligning to TRBD1. Germline CDR1 is MNHEY and CDR2 is SVGEGT. V lost 5 bases to trimming and J lost 4 bases; unmatched junction nucleotides: 1. This CDR3 has 13 residues. CDR3 protein: CASSRTGGTEAFF. The CDR3 DNA reads as TGTGCCAGCAGTCGGACAGGGGGCACTGAAGCTTTCTTT.

The chain combines TRBV7-9 with TRBJ2-5; a weak D match, TRBD1 (5 bases). Germline V gives CDR1 SEHNR, CDR2 FQNEAQ (reference sequence). V was clipped by 3 bases and J by 2 bases, with 16 bases between them. The length of the CDR3 is 16 residues. CDR3 region: CASSLGQTSTQETQYF. The CDR3 DNA sequence: TGTGCCAGCAGCTTGGGGCAGACAAGCACACAAGAGACCCAGTACTTC.

The rearrangement links TRBV6-5 to TRBJ2-1, with D perhaps TRBD2 (5 bases). Germline V gives CDR1 MNHEY, CDR2 SVGAGI. The CDR3 spans 10 residues. V was pared by 8 bases and J by 6 bases, with 5 bases between. For the CDR3, the DNA is TGTGCCAGCCGGGGCAATGAGCAGTTCTTC. It encodes CASRGNEQFF.

The rearrangement uses TRBV19 and TRBJ2-3, with 8 bases that match TRBD1. Per germline, CDR1 LNHDA and CDR2 SQIVND (reference sequence). The CDR3 length is 15 residues. The trim removed 5 bases at V and 4 bases at J, leaving 8 bases unmatched. CDR3: CASSPGQGRSDTQYF. The DNA for the CDR3 is TGTGCCAGTAGTCCCGGACAGGGACGGTCAGATACGCAGTATTTT.

The J gene is TRBJ1-2, the V gene TRBV3-1 (or the pseudogene TRBV3-2); 9 nucleotides line up with TRBD1. J lost 7 bases, V lost 6 bases, and 6 bases had no gene match. The CDR3 consists of 13 residues. Germline values: CDR1 LGHDT, CDR2 YNNKEL (reference sequence). The CDR3 here is CASRIQGAGGYTF. The CDR3 nucleotides read TGTGCCAGCAGAATACAGGGGGCGGGTGGCTACACCTTC.

A few counts support this clone. The chain employs TRBV11-2 and TRBJ1-1; tentative D call: TRBD1 (6 bases). The length of the CDR3 is 15 residues. From germline, CDR1 is SGHAT and CDR2 FQNNGV. Trimming took off 5 bases at V and 3 bases at J, with 16 bases between the two ends. CDR3 DNA sequence: TGTGCCAGCAGCCCCATTGGGGGCGGATACACTGAAGCTTTCTTT. Its protein product is CASSPIGGGYTEAFF.

This chain joins TRBV13 and TRBJ1-6; TRBD1 matches 7 bases. V shed 3 bases, J shed 5 bases, and the junction held 1 base outside the gene matches. The CDR3 consists of 14 residues. In germline, CDR1 is PRHDT, CDR2 FYEKMQ (reference sequence). CDR3 sequence: CASSFDRDNSPLHF. In nucleotides, the CDR3 is TGTGCCAGCAGCTTCGACAGGGATAATTCACCCCTCCACTTT.

The chain combines TRBV30 with TRBJ1-3; TRBD1 aligns across 7 bases. The CDR3 has 14 amino acids. Trimming removed 4 bases from V and 3 bases from J; junction bases left unmatched: 6. Germline CDR1 is GTSNPN and CDR2 is SVGIG (reference sequence). This CDR3 is CAWNEGGFGNTIYF. CDR3 coding DNA: TGTGCCTGGAATGAAGGGGGCTTTGGAAACACCATATATTTT.

The rearrangement links TRBV4-2 to TRBJ1-2; 7 bases are a match to TRBD1. The length of the CDR3 is 16 residues. The germline V gene encodes CDR1 LGHNA and CDR2 YNFKEQ. The V segment lost 0 bases and the J segment 2 bases; nucleotides outside the gene matches: 6. The chain's CDR3 is CASSQEGTARNYGYTF. The DNA of the CDR3 is TGTGCCAGCAGCCAAGAAGGGACAGCTAGAAACTATGGCTACACCTTC.

V and J are TRBV14 and TRBJ1-1; the D is unclear. V was shortened by 3 bases and J by 0 bases, with 5 bases between the two germline ends. Germline values: CDR1 SGHDN, CDR2 FVKESK. The CDR3 length is 13 residues. This chain's CDR3 is CASSHGLNTEAFF. The CDR3 coding sequence is TGTGCCAGCAGCCATGGGCTGAACACTGAAGCTTTCTTT. The entire variable domain, with the rest obtained from reference TRBV14 and TRBJ1-1, is as follows: EAGVTQFPSHSVIEKGQTVTLRCDPISGHDNLYWYRRVMGKEIKFLLHFVKESKQDESGMPNNRFLAERTGGTYSTLKVQPAELEDSGVYFCASSHGLNTEAFFGQGTRLTVV.

The rearrangement links TRBV29-1 to TRBJ2-1; no firm D call. Trimming took 7 bases from V and 8 from J, leaving 12 bases between them. This CDR3 spans 11 amino acids. Germline CDR1 SQVTM, CDR2 ANQGSEA. The CDR3 loop reads CSATTWDEQFF. CDR3 coding DNA: TGCAGCGCTACGACTTGGGATGAGCAGTTCTTC.

The chain combines TRBV11-3 with TRBJ1-1, with 8 bases fitting TRBD1. There are 17 residues in the CDR3. The ends lost 4 bases at V and 4 bases at J; junction bases unmatched: 14. Germline CDR1 and CDR2: SGHNT and YENEEA. The CDR3 loop reads CASSSSWTGQISTEAFF. The CDR3 nucleotides read TGTGCCAGCAGCTCTTCCTGGACAGGGCAGATTAGCACTGAAGCTTTCTTT.

V usage is TRBV5-6 and J usage is TRBJ1-2, with TRBD1 identical over 9 bases. The CDR3 extends over 14 amino acids. Germline CDR1 is SGHDT and CDR2 is YYEEEE. V trimming: 4 bases; J trimming: 7 bases; junction bases outside the gene matches: 8. The CDR3: CASSRTGVGGGYTF. DNA for the CDR3: TGTGCCAGCAGCCGGACAGGGGTCGGAGGTGGCTACACCTTC.

The DNA of the CDR3 is TGTGCCAGCAGCCTTGACAGGGGTGGCTATGGCTACACCTTC. Its protein is CASSLDRGGYGYTF. The gene calls are TRBV6-2 or TRBV6-3 and TRBJ1-2; 8 bases line up with TRBD1. The CDR3 contains 14 residues. Germline V lookup: CDR1 MNHEY, CDR2 SVGEGT. After removal of 6 bases from V and 4 bases from J, the junction contained 7 bases not matched to a gene.

The gene calls are TRBV30 and TRBJ1-3; D possibly corresponds to TRBD1 (5 bases). V lost 0 bases to trimming and J lost 0 bases, with 12 bases between them. The CDR3 loop spans 16 amino acids. Looked up from germline, CDR1 is GTSNPN and CDR2 is SVGIG (reference sequence). The CDR3 loop is CAWSVFGGFSGNTIYF. The CDR3 nucleotides are TGTGCCTGGAGTGTTTTCGGGGGGTTCTCTGGAAACACCATATATTTT. The whole variable domain, filled in from reference TRBV30 and TRBJ1-3, reads SQTIHQWPATLVQPVGSPLSLECTVEGTSNPNLYWYRQAAGRGLQLLFYSVGIGQISSEVPQNLSASRPQDRQFILSSKKLLLSDSGFYLCAWSVFGGFSGNTIYFGEGSWLTVV.